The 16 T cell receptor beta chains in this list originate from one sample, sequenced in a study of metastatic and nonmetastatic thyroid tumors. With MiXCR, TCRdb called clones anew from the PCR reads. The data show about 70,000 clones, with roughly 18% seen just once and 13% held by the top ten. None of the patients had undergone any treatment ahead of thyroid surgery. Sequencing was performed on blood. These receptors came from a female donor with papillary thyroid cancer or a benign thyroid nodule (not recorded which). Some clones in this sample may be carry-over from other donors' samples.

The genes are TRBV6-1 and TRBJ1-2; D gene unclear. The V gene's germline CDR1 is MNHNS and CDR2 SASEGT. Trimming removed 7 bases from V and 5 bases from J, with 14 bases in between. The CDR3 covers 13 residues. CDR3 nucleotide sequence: TGTGCCAGCATTCCAATCACGGGGTATGGCTACACCTTC. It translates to CASIPITGYGYTF.

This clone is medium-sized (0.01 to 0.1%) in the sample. The DNA of the CDR3 is TGTGCCAGCAGTTATGACGGGCAAAGTGGCTACACCTTC. The encoded protein is CASSYDGQSGYTF. The chain employs TRBV12-3 or TRBV12-4 and TRBJ1-2; D is unclear. CDR3 length: 13 amino acids. V was cut by 4 bases and J by 7 bases, with 13 bases left in between.

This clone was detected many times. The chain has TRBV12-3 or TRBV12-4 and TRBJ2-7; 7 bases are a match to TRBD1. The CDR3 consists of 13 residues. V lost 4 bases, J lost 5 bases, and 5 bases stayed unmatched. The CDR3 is CASSSRQGNEQYF. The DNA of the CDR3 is TGTGCCAGCAGTTCGCGACAGGGTAACGAGCAGTACTTC.

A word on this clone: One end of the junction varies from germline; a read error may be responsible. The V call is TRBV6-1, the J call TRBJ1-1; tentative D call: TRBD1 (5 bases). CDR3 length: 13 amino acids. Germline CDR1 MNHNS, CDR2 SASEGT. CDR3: CASRIWGNTESFF. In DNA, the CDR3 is TGTGCCAGCAGGATATGGGGGAACACTGAATCTTTCTTT.

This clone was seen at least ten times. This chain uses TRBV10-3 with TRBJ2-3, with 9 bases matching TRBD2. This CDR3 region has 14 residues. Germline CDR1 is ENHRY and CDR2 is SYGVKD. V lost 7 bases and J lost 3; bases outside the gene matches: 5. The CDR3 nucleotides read TGTGCCATCAACCCGGGACTAGCAACAGATACGCAGTATTTT. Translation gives CAINPGLATDTQYF.

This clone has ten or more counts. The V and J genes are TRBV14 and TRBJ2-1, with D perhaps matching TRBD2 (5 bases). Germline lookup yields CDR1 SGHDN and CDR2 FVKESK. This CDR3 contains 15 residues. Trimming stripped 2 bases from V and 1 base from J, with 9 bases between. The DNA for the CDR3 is TGTGCCAGCAGCCAATCTCGGACTTCCTACAATGAGCAGTTCTTC. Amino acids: CASSQSRTSYNEQFF.

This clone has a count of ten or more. For the CDR3, the DNA is TGTGCCAGCAGTTACTCTCTGGGACTAGCGGGAGGGGGGGATACGCAGTATTTT. This codes for CASSYSLGLAGGGDTQYF. The chain combines TRBV6-6 with TRBJ2-3; 16 nucleotides line up with TRBD2. Germline lookup yields CDR1 MNHNY and CDR2 SVGAGI (reference sequence). V shed 0 bases, J shed 6 bases, and the junction held 6 bases outside the gene matches. CDR3 length: 18 residues.

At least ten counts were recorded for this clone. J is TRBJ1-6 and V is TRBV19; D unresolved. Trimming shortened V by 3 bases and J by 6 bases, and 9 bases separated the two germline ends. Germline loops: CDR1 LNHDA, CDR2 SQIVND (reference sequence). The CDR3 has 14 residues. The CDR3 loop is CASSIGRPNSPLHF. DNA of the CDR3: TGTGCCAGTAGTATCGGCAGACCTAATTCACCCCTCCACTTT.

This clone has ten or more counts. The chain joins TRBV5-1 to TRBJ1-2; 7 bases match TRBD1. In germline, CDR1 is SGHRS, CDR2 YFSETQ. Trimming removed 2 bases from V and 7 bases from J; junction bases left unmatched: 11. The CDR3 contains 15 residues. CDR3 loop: CASSLEGQRSRGYTF. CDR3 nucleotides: TGCGCCAGCAGCTTAGAGGGACAGCGATCTCGTGGCTACACCTTC.

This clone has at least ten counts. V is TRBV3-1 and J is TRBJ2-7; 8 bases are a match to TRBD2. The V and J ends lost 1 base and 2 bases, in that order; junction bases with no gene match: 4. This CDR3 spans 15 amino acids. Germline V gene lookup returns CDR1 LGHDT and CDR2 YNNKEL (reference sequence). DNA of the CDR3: TGTGCCAGCAGCCAAGCAGCGGGAGCCACCTACGAGCAGTACTTC. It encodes CASSQAAGATYEQYF.

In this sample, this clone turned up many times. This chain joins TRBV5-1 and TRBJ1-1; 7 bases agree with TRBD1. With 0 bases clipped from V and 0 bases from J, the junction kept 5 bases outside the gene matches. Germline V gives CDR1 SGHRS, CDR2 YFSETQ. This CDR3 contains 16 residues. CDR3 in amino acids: CASSLGVGTVNTEAFF. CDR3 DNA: TGCGCCAGCAGCTTGGGGGTCGGGACAGTGAACACTGAAGCTTTCTTT.

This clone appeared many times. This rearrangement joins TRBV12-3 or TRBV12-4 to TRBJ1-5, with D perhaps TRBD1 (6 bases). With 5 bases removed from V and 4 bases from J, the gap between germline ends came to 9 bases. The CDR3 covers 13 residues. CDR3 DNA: TGTGCCAGCAGTCGGGACACTAATCAGCCCCAGCATTTT. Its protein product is CASSRDTNQPQHF.

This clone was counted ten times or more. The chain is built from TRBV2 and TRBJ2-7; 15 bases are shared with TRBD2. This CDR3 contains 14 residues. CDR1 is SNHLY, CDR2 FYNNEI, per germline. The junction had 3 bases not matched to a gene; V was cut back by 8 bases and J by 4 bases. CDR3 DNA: TGTGCCAGCGGACTAGCGGGAGGGGCTTACGAGCAGTACTTC. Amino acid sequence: CASGLAGGAYEQYF. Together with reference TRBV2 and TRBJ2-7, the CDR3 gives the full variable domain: EPEVTQTPSHQVTQMGQEVILRCVPISNHLYFYWYRQILGQKVEFLVSFYNNEISEKSEIFDDQFSVERPDGSNFTLKIRSTKLEDSAMYFCASGLAGGAYEQYFGPGTRLTVT.

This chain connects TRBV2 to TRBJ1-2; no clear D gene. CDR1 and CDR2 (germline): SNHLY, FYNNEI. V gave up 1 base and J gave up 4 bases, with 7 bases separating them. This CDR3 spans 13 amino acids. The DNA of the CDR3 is TGTGCCAGCAGTGAAGACGGAGGCTATGGCTACACCTTC. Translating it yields CASSEDGGYGYTF.

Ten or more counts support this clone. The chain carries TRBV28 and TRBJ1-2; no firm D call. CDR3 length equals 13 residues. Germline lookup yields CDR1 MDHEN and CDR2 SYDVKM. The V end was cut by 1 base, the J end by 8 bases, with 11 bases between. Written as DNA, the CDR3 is TGTGCCAGCAGTTTATCTGACGCCGGCGGCTACACCTTC. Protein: CASSLSDAGGYTF.

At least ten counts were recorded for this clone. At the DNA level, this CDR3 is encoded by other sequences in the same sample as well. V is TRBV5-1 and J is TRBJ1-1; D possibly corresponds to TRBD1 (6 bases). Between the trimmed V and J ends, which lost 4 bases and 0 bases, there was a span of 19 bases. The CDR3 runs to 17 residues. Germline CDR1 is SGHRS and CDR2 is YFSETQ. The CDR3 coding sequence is TGCGCCAGCAGCATTCGTCCCCCGGGACATATGAACACTGAAGCTTTCTTT. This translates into CASSIRPPGHMNTEAFF.